This TCR beta chain stems from a study of regulatory T cells in long-lasting Graves disease. HTBI primers from iRepertoire and Arm-PCR of CDR3 regions yielded the TCR beta libraries. In TCRdb, the multiplex PCR reads were re-called with MiXCR into one record per CDR3 protein. The table shows approximately 400,000 distinct CDR3 sequences, with less than 25% occurring only once. Study findings and constraints: Persistent disease samples used TRBV28, TRBJ1-2 and TRBJ2-5 preferentially.

V lost 6 bases and J lost 6; bases outside the gene matches: 7. Germline CDR1 and CDR2: MNHNS and SASEGT. The CDR3 is made up of 15 amino acids. This clonotype was detected a few times. What it binds is not known. Time point of the sample: persistent/refractory GD, antithyroid drugs over 5 years with positive TRAb. The TCR library used RNA extracted from PBMCs. The collection involved drawing roughly 10 milliliters of peripheral blood into EDTA tubes. The TCR comes from a female donor with Graves disease. The chain carries TRBV6-1 and TRBJ1-5; 11 bases fit TRBD1. The input for sequencing was peripheral blood mononuclear cells (PBMCs), taken when the disease was refractory, from a patient treated with antithyroid drugs. CDR3 loop: CASRPGQGARQPQHF. DNA for the CDR3: TGTGCCAGCAGACCAGGACAGGGGGCACGTCAGCCCCAGCATTTT.